This is a list of T cell receptor beta chains from one sample in a study of T-cell memory formation after mild COVID-19. MiXCR, applied by TCRdb to the 5' RACE reads, yields one record per CDR3 protein. The table lists about 430,000 distinct CDR3 sequences, roughly 26% of them singletons. Sequencing was carried out using PBMCs or a T cell subset sorted from them (not recorded which). The receptors were gathered from an adult woman who had mild COVID-19 (a few samples of this study predate the infection). Cell type and time point are not known. Each CDR3 is given with its conserved first and last residue. Fields, in order: J gene, clone size, V gene, CDR3 length, D gene, CDR3 DNA, CDR3 protein. D genes are given only for firm matches. Expanded clones get a size class; other rows say once, few or many, or leave the size out.

j_gene: TRBJ2-5
abundance: -
v_gene: TRBV7-2
len: 16
d_gene: -
CDR3nt: TGTGCCAGCAGCTCACGGGGGGGGACAGGGCGAGAGACCCAGTACTTC
CDR3aa: CASSSRGGTGRETQYF

j_gene: TRBJ2-1
abundance: once
v_gene: TRBV14
len: 13
d_gene: -
CDR3nt: TGTGCCAGCACCCTCCAGCCCTACAATGAGCAGTTCTTC
CDR3aa: CASTLQPYNEQFF

j_gene: TRBJ1-5
abundance: few
v_gene: TRBV12-3/TRBV12-4
len: 15
d_gene: -
CDR3nt: TGTGCCAGCAGTTTACAGGGAGAGGGCAATCAGCCCCAGCATTTT
CDR3aa: CASSLQGEGNQPQHF

j_gene: TRBJ1-2
abundance: few
v_gene: TRBV19
len: 16
d_gene: TRBD1
CDR3nt: TGTGCCAGTAGTAGATACGCCGGGACAGAACTCTATGGCTACACCTTC
CDR3aa: CASSRYAGTELYGYTF

j_gene: TRBJ2-1
abundance: -
v_gene: TRBV7-9
len: 16
d_gene: TRBD2
CDR3nt: TGTGCCAGCACGAAGCGGGGGGGCAGGACCAGGAATGAGCAGTTCTTC
CDR3aa: CASTKRGGRTRNEQFF

j_gene: TRBJ2-7
abundance: -
v_gene: TRBV6-6
len: 12
d_gene: -
CDR3nt: TGTGCCAGCAGTTCCAACAGGAACGAGCAGTACTTC
CDR3aa: CASSSNRNEQYF

j_gene: TRBJ1-2
abundance: -
v_gene: TRBV5-1
len: 14
d_gene: -
CDR3nt: TGCGCCAGCAGCGAAGGAATGGGCGCCTATGGCTACACCTTC
CDR3aa: CASSEGMGAYGYTF

j_gene: TRBJ2-5
abundance: many
v_gene: TRBV7-2
len: 15
d_gene: -
CDR3nt: TGTGCCAGCAGCTTGGGGGCGACCCTCCAAGAGACCCAGTACTTC
CDR3aa: CASSLGATLQETQYF

j_gene: TRBJ2-3
abundance: few
v_gene: TRBV7-9
len: 16
d_gene: TRBD2
CDR3nt: TGTGCCAGCAGCTCACCGACTAGCGGGGTGACAGATACGCAGTATTTT
CDR3aa: CASSSPTSGVTDTQYF

j_gene: TRBJ1-3
abundance: few
v_gene: TRBV7-2
len: 15
d_gene: -
CDR3nt: TGTGCCAGCAGCTCCCGGGCATCCTCTGGAAACACCATATATTTT
CDR3aa: CASSSRASSGNTIYF

j_gene: TRBJ2-1
abundance: -
v_gene: TRBV12-3/TRBV12-4
len: 13
d_gene: -
CDR3nt: TGTGCCAGCAGTGTCCCCGTGGGTGATGAGCAGTTCTTC
CDR3aa: CASSVPVGDEQFF

j_gene: TRBJ2-7
abundance: -
v_gene: TRBV29-1
len: 11
d_gene: -
CDR3nt: TGCAGCGTTGAATCGACCTACGAGCAGTACTTC
CDR3aa: CSVESTYEQYF

j_gene: TRBJ2-5
abundance: few
v_gene: TRBV5-5
len: 13
d_gene: -
CDR3nt: TGTGCCAGCAGAGTGTCTACAGGCGAGACCCAGTACTTC
CDR3aa: CASRVSTGETQYF

j_gene: TRBJ2-1
abundance: few
v_gene: TRBV27
len: 14
d_gene: TRBD2
CDR3nt: TGTGCCAGCAGTTCGGATTCGGGAGGCGGTGAGCAGTTCTTC
CDR3aa: CASSSDSGGGEQFF

j_gene: TRBJ2-1
abundance: -
v_gene: TRBV4-3
len: 17
d_gene: TRBD2
CDR3nt: TGCGCCAGCAGCCAAGATTGGGCGGGAGGGACTTACAATGAGCAGTTCTTC
CDR3aa: CASSQDWAGGTYNEQFF

j_gene: TRBJ2-3
abundance: few
v_gene: TRBV6-5
len: 19
d_gene: TRBD2
CDR3nt: TGTGCCAGCAGTTACTCGAGGACTAGCGGGAGGCCAGGGTCAGATACGCAGTATTTT
CDR3aa: CASSYSRTSGRPGSDTQYF

j_gene: TRBJ2-5
abundance: -
v_gene: TRBV7-6
len: 17
d_gene: -
CDR3nt: TGTGCCAGCAGCTCGCTCCGGGCAGGGCGATACCAAGAGACCCAGTACTTC
CDR3aa: CASSSLRAGRYQETQYF

j_gene: TRBJ2-7
abundance: few
v_gene: TRBV10-3
len: 17
d_gene: -
CDR3nt: TGTGCCATCAGCGATCCAGGGCACCGCGGTCCCTCCTACGAGCAGTACTTC
CDR3aa: CAISDPGHRGPSYEQYF

j_gene: TRBJ1-1
abundance: -
v_gene: TRBV5-6
len: 15
d_gene: TRBD1
CDR3nt: TGTGCCAGCAGCTTCGGGGACAGGACGAACACTGAAGCTTTCTTT
CDR3aa: CASSFGDRTNTEAFF

j_gene: TRBJ2-5
abundance: few
v_gene: TRBV5-1
len: 14
d_gene: -
CDR3nt: TGCGCCAGCAGCTTGAGGGAAGGGCAAGAGACCCAGTACTTC
CDR3aa: CASSLREGQETQYF

j_gene: TRBJ1-2
abundance: few
v_gene: TRBV6-5
len: 18
d_gene: -
CDR3nt: TGTGCCAGCAGTCCCACGGCGATGTTCTCCGGGGTTGGCTATGGCTACACCTTC
CDR3aa: CASSPTAMFSGVGYGYTF

j_gene: TRBJ1-2
abundance: -
v_gene: TRBV12-5
len: 12
d_gene: -
CDR3nt: TGTGCTAGTGGCCCCGTCGGGCATGGCTACACCTTC
CDR3aa: CASGPVGHGYTF

j_gene: TRBJ2-2
abundance: -
v_gene: TRBV2
len: 13
d_gene: -
CDR3nt: TGTGCCAGCAGTGGGTACTCCCCCGGGGAGCTGTTTTTT
CDR3aa: CASSGYSPGELFF

j_gene: TRBJ1-1
abundance: few
v_gene: TRBV5-1
len: 12
d_gene: -
CDR3nt: TGCGCCAGCAGCTTGGGTTACACTGAAGCTTTCTTT
CDR3aa: CASSLGYTEAFF

j_gene: TRBJ1-1
abundance: -
v_gene: TRBV9
len: 13
d_gene: -
CDR3nt: TGTGCCAGCAGCCCCCGACCAGACGCTGAAGCTTTCTTT
CDR3aa: CASSPRPDAEAFF

j_gene: TRBJ2-3
abundance: few
v_gene: TRBV5-4
len: 15
d_gene: -
CDR3nt: TGTGCCAGCAGCCCGCCTGGCGGCTCCGCAGATACGCAGTATTTT
CDR3aa: CASSPPGGSADTQYF

j_gene: TRBJ2-7
abundance: few
v_gene: TRBV3-1
len: 13
d_gene: TRBD2
CDR3nt: TGTGCCAGCAGCCAAGGATCTGGGAGCGGGGTATACTTC
CDR3aa: CASSQGSGSGVYF

j_gene: TRBJ2-2
abundance: -
v_gene: TRBV9
len: 14
d_gene: -
CDR3nt: TGTGCCAGTATGGGCCGGGCGAACACCGGGGAGCTGTTTTTT
CDR3aa: CASMGRANTGELFF

j_gene: TRBJ2-3
abundance: -
v_gene: TRBV20-1
len: 16
d_gene: TRBD2
CDR3nt: TGCAGTGCTCTCACTAGCGGGGGTTATTACCCAGATACGCAGTATTTT
CDR3aa: CSALTSGGYYPDTQYF

j_gene: TRBJ1-5
abundance: -
v_gene: TRBV4-3
len: 13
d_gene: -
CDR3nt: TGCGCCAGCAGCCAAGATTTTTTTCAGCCCCAGCATTTT
CDR3aa: CASSQDFFQPQHF

j_gene: TRBJ2-7
abundance: -
v_gene: TRBV24-1
len: 15
d_gene: -
CDR3nt: TGTGCCACCAGTGATTCTTTCTCCCTGGGCTACGAGCAGTACTTC
CDR3aa: CATSDSFSLGYEQYF

j_gene: TRBJ1-1
abundance: -
v_gene: TRBV29-1
len: 12
d_gene: -
CDR3nt: TGCAGCGTTGATGTAAGTGGGACTGAAGCTTTCTTT
CDR3aa: CSVDVSGTEAFF

j_gene: TRBJ2-3
abundance: few
v_gene: TRBV29-1
len: 13
d_gene: -
CDR3nt: TGCAGCGTTGAGGCCGAAATACCAGATACGCAGTATTTT
CDR3aa: CSVEAEIPDTQYF

j_gene: TRBJ1-4
abundance: -
v_gene: TRBV19
len: 13
d_gene: -
CDR3nt: TGTGCCAGTAACTCTCGGACTAATGAAAAACTGTTTTTT
CDR3aa: CASNSRTNEKLFF

j_gene: TRBJ1-2
abundance: many
v_gene: TRBV12-3/TRBV12-4
len: 14
d_gene: -
CDR3nt: TGTGCCAGCAGTTCCACAGGGAAAATCTATGGCTACACCTTC
CDR3aa: CASSSTGKIYGYTF

j_gene: TRBJ1-2
abundance: -
v_gene: TRBV12-3/TRBV12-4
len: 14
d_gene: -
CDR3nt: TGTGCCAGCAACGTCCCGGGGGACACCTATGGCTACACCTTC
CDR3aa: CASNVPGDTYGYTF

j_gene: TRBJ2-3
abundance: -
v_gene: TRBV15
len: 13
d_gene: -
CDR3nt: TGTGCCACCAGGGGCAGGGGCACAGATACGCAGTATTTT
CDR3aa: CATRGRGTDTQYF

j_gene: TRBJ2-1
abundance: few
v_gene: TRBV12-3/TRBV12-4
len: 14
d_gene: -
CDR3nt: TGTGCCAGCAGTTTAGCAGTTCAGGGGAATGAGCAGTTCTTC
CDR3aa: CASSLAVQGNEQFF

j_gene: TRBJ2-7
abundance: few
v_gene: TRBV29-1
len: 14
d_gene: TRBD2
CDR3nt: TGCAGCGCCCAGGCGTCTAGCGGGCACTACGAGCAGTACTTC
CDR3aa: CSAQASSGHYEQYF

j_gene: TRBJ1-2
abundance: many
v_gene: TRBV27
len: 17
d_gene: -
CDR3nt: TGTGCCAGCAGTTTAAACGGTTGGTCAGCCCGCTACTATGGCTACACCTTC
CDR3aa: CASSLNGWSARYYGYTF

j_gene: TRBJ2-1
abundance: few
v_gene: TRBV7-2
len: 15
d_gene: TRBD1
CDR3nt: TGTGCCAGCAGCCCCCGAACAGCAGGGGGCGGGGAGCAGTTCTTC
CDR3aa: CASSPRTAGGGEQFF

j_gene: TRBJ2-3
abundance: -
v_gene: TRBV7-3
len: 15
d_gene: TRBD2
CDR3nt: TGTGCCAGCAGCTTCGGGACTAGCGCGGCAGATACGCAGTATTTT
CDR3aa: CASSFGTSAADTQYF

j_gene: TRBJ2-7
abundance: -
v_gene: TRBV29-1
len: 13
d_gene: -
CDR3nt: TGCAGCGGGTTGAGGGGCGGAGATAACGAGCAGTACTTC
CDR3aa: CSGLRGGDNEQYF

j_gene: TRBJ2-3
abundance: -
v_gene: TRBV27
len: 16
d_gene: TRBD1
CDR3nt: TGTGCCAGCAGTTCCACTTGGACAGGGGGGTCAGATACGCAGTATTTT
CDR3aa: CASSSTWTGGSDTQYF

j_gene: TRBJ2-1
abundance: -
v_gene: TRBV21-1
len: 13
d_gene: -
CDR3nt: TGTGCCAGCAGCAAAATAGCGGCAAATGAGCAGTTCTTC
CDR3aa: CASSKIAANEQFF

j_gene: TRBJ2-2
abundance: -
v_gene: TRBV5-1
len: 15
d_gene: -
CDR3nt: TGCGCCAGCAGCTTGGAGGCACAGCCCGGCGGGGAGCTGTTTTTT
CDR3aa: CASSLEAQPGGELFF

j_gene: TRBJ2-7
abundance: -
v_gene: TRBV5-1
len: 16
d_gene: -
CDR3nt: TGCGCCAGCAGCTCCTTGGGGAGCGACTACTCCTACGAGCAGTACTTC
CDR3aa: CASSSLGSDYSYEQYF

j_gene: TRBJ2-3
abundance: once
v_gene: TRBV27
len: 16
d_gene: -
CDR3nt: TGTGCCAGCAGTTTCGGCCTGGAGGGACCCACAGATACGCAGTATTTT
CDR3aa: CASSFGLEGPTDTQYF

j_gene: TRBJ2-7
abundance: -
v_gene: TRBV5-6
len: 15
d_gene: TRBD1
CDR3nt: TGTGCCAGCACCCCGATCGGACAGGGCCTCGTGGAGCAGTACTTC
CDR3aa: CASTPIGQGLVEQYF

j_gene: TRBJ2-2
abundance: -
v_gene: TRBV7-8
len: 16
d_gene: -
CDR3nt: TGTGCCAGCAGCTTAGGGGTTAGTTACGACACCGGGGAGCTGTTTTTT
CDR3aa: CASSLGVSYDTGELFF

j_gene: TRBJ2-7
abundance: -
v_gene: TRBV9
len: 15
d_gene: -
CDR3nt: TGTGCCAGCAGCCCCCGACCGGGGAATAATTACGAGCAGTACTTC
CDR3aa: CASSPRPGNNYEQYF

j_gene: TRBJ2-3
abundance: -
v_gene: TRBV4-1
len: 17
d_gene: TRBD2
CDR3nt: TGCGCCAGCAGCCAAGATTCACTAGCGGACGACACAGATACGCAGTATTTT
CDR3aa: CASSQDSLADDTDTQYF

j_gene: TRBJ2-3
abundance: -
v_gene: TRBV2
len: 14
d_gene: -
CDR3nt: TGTGCCAGCACCCTAGACAGTAGCACAGATACGCAGTATTTT
CDR3aa: CASTLDSSTDTQYF

j_gene: TRBJ2-2
abundance: -
v_gene: TRBV6-5
len: 16
d_gene: -
CDR3nt: TGTGCCAGCAGTTACGTGATAGGTGGGCACACCGGGGAGCTGTTTTTT
CDR3aa: CASSYVIGGHTGELFF

j_gene: TRBJ2-1
abundance: few
v_gene: TRBV29-1
len: 14
d_gene: TRBD1
CDR3nt: TGCAGCGGGGAGAGGACAGGGGGACGCTATGAGCAGTTCTTC
CDR3aa: CSGERTGGRYEQFF

j_gene: TRBJ2-7
abundance: -
v_gene: TRBV15
len: 17
d_gene: TRBD2
CDR3nt: TGTGCCACCAGCTCCCGACTAGCGGGAGGGTTCTCCTACGAGCAGTACTTC
CDR3aa: CATSSRLAGGFSYEQYF